This T cell receptor (beta chain) was captured in a study of CD8+ T cells in alopecia areata. Per the germline V gene, CDR1 is NSQYPW and CDR2 is LRSPGD (reference sequence). Trimming shortened V by 0 bases and J by 0 bases, and 8 bases separated the two germline ends. The CDR3 consists of 16 residues. Many counts were recorded for this clone. The antigen remains undetermined. Gene names are the mouse ones. Read sequence stops 4 residues before the CDR3 end, and the germline J gene provides the missing end. Extraction and reverse transcription of RNA yielded cDNA as the sequencing template. The table came from immunoSEQ multiplex PCR; TCRdb's copy has only in-frame clones and leaves some out. In total the sample includes about 6,000 clones, none of them seen once. The study, taken as a whole, reports: Scalp repertoires also include resident alphabeta T cells from normal skin.

The time point is: mouse skin 6 weeks after grafting, around onset of hair loss. Sample: skin, taken at week 6. The sequence was collected from a C3H/HeJ mouse with alopecia areata. Strain haplotype (MHC): H2-k. V and J are TRBV1 and TRBJ2-2, with a possible D match to TRBD1 (6 bases). The CDR3 protein is CTCSAEGTTNTGQLYF. Partial CDR3 DNA: TGCACCTGCAGTGCAGAAGGGACAACAAACACCGGG.